These 2 T cell receptor beta chains share one sample of origin, sequenced in a study of T cells after yellow fever vaccination. TCRdb processed the 5' RACE reads anew with MiXCR; each CDR3 protein has one entry. The repertoire holds over 300,000 distinct CDR3 sequences, with around 6.8% as singletons. The sample was PBMCs, taken approximately 47 days after the first yellow fever vaccination. The receptors originated from a man aged 18 to 29 who received the YFV17D yellow fever vaccine.

This clonotype was observed at least ten times. This chain connects TRBV9 to TRBJ2-7, with D perhaps TRBD1 or TRBD2 (6 bases each). The CDR3 is 13 residues long. Germline assignment: CDR1 SGDLS and CDR2 YYNGEE. Trimming removed 8 bases from V and 3 bases from J, with 15 bases in between. Here the CDR3 reads CASGKGGGYEQYF. CDR3 bases: TGTGCCAGTGGAAAAGGAGGGGGCTACGAGCAGTACTTC.

This rearrangement joins TRBV6-1 to TRBJ2-7; TRBD2 matches at 8 bases. The CDR3 has 16 amino acids. The trim removed 6 bases at V and 3 bases at J, leaving 13 bases unmatched. Germline loops: CDR1 MNHNS, CDR2 SASEGT. CDR3 bases: TGTGCCAGCAGCACCCGCAAGCGGGGGACGGTCTACGAGCAGTACTTC. Protein product: CASSTRKRGTVYEQYF.